The subject of this entry is one TCR beta chain. Its antigen is unknown. The record originates from a study of T cell responses to AZD1222 COVID-19 vaccine. TCRdb's table, derived via immunoSEQ multiplex PCR, lists solely in-frame clones and lacks some. The sample includes roughly 200,000 clones, 70% to 90% of them seen just once. The CDR3 is made up of 16 amino acids. Germline V gives CDR1 MGHDK, CDR2 SYGVNS. Trimming shortened V by 6 bases and J by 6 bases, and 24 bases separated the two germline ends. Findings of the study overall: Mostly white British, mostly female donors; authors suggested clonal diversity may be underestimated.

This specimen consisted of peripheral blood, obtained on day 0 of AZD1222 vaccination. This sequence joins TRBV25-1 and TRBJ2-7; a possible D gene is TRBD1 (6 bases). The sequence derives from an adult in good health. The CDR3 region is CASSDRGGGTSVEQYF. The CDR3, as DNA: TGTGCCAGCAGCGATAGAGGGGGTGGAACCTCGGTCGAGCAGTACTTC.